This TCR beta chain was profiled in a study of spatial heterogeneity in lung cancer. At the level of the study: Matched bulk RNA-seq yielded a T cell module score, and TCR transcript counts in tumor regions correlated strongly with that score. Points from the study as a whole: Tumor mutation counts were tracked by expanded intratumoral alpha and beta TCR counts.

CDR3 length: 14 residues. V gave up 5 bases and J gave up 2 bases, with 16 bases separating them. Germline V gives CDR1 SQVTM, CDR2 ANQGSEA. As for time point: sample taken at primary tumor resection. There were 72 donors, all of them untreated patients with early-stage non-small cell lung cancer. Unsorted tumor, nontumor lung tissue or cryopreserved PBMC supplied the whole RNA. Of note for this clonotype: The antigen is undetermined.

A unique molecular identifier was attached to every TCR cDNA molecule. TCRdb used MiXCR to reprocess the 5' RACE reads, holding one entry per CDR3 protein. The table shows 7,000 to 9,500 distinct CDR3 sequences, with roughly 7% occurring only once. The chain joins TRBV29-1 to TRBJ2-7; a possible D gene is TRBD2 (5 bases). The TCR comes from a male donor with early-stage non-small cell lung cancer. The sequences come from lung tumor tissue, collected at surgery. The CDR3 sequence: CSVKSEYGTYEQYF. The CDR3 DNA follows: TGCAGCGTTAAGTCCGAGTACGGGACCTACGAGCAGTACTTC.